The T cell receptor beta chain under discussion was sequenced for a study of blood T cell repertoires in COVID-19. For the study at large: From T cells, B-cell-depleted T cells, or PBMCs came the material, which was cDNA or gDNA.

The repertoire was sequenced with immunoSEQ multiplex PCR; TCRdb's copy has only in-frame clones and lacks some. The sample lists nearly 300,000 clones; around 92% were seen once. Trimming pared 2 bases from V and 1 base from J, leaving 14 bases between. The CDR3 loop spans 16 amino acids. CDR1 MNHNS and CDR2 SASEGT come from the germline V gene. The sequence derives from a woman aged 45-65 years who had been exposed to COVID-19. The V gene is TRBV6-1, the J gene TRBJ2-5; D is possibly TRBD2 (7 bases). Sequencing was done on a sample of PBMCs or T cells enriched from blood (not recorded which). In DNA, the CDR3 is TGTGCCAGCAGTGAACGAGGGGGGGCACGCCAAGAGACCCAGTACTTC. This codes for CASSERGGARQETQYF.